This TCR beta chain was sequenced in a study of identifying expanded T cells in peripheral blood. The V end was cut by 0 bases, the J end by 0 bases, with 11 bases between. CDR1 and CDR2 (germline): LGHNA, YSLEER. The CDR3 covers 17 residues. Sequencing was performed with immunoSEQ multiplex PCR; in TCRdb, only in-frame clones are kept and a portion is missing. The sample contains about 85,000 clones, 85% to 90% of which appear only once. The rearrangement uses TRBV4-3 and TRBJ2-2; perhaps TRBD1 as D (5 bases). Material for sequencing was blood. This sequence originates from a person aged 18-70 years in good health. For the CDR3, the DNA is TGCGCCAGCAGCCAAGATATGTACAGGTCGAACACCGGGGAGCTGTTTTTT. Its protein product is CASSQDMYRSNTGELFF.